These 21 T cell receptor beta chains came from one sample sequenced in a study of blood T cells in healthy people across ages. Then a second PCR, running about 6 to 11 cycles, was carried out with a sample-barcoded 5' primer and a J-beta primer mix. TCRdb processed the 5' RACE reads anew with MiXCR; each CDR3 protein has one entry. The sample holds about 1,600,000 distinct CDR3 sequences, around 42% seen once. Sequenced input: blood. All receptors come from a young woman in good health.

A few counts support this clonotype. This rearrangement joins TRBV29-1 to TRBJ2-7; 8 bases are shared with TRBD1. The V gene's germline CDR1 is SQVTM and CDR2 ANQGSEA. With V trimmed by 5 bases and J by 3 bases, 6 bases remained unmatched. The CDR3 has 13 residues. The DNA of the CDR3 is TGCAGCGTTAAATGGACAGGGCACTACGAGCAGTACTTC. Translated, it gives CSVKWTGHYEQYF.

This clonotype was found a few times. The chain joins TRBV20-1 to TRBJ2-1, with TRBD2 matching over 8 bases. The CDR3 totals 17 residues. The V segment lost 0 bases and the J segment 0 bases; nucleotides outside the gene matches: 7. The germline V gene encodes CDR1 DFQATT and CDR2 SNEGSKA (reference sequence). CDR3 region: CSARDSGAGGSYNEQFF. The CDR3, as DNA: TGCAGTGCTAGAGATTCTGGGGCGGGGGGCTCCTACAATGAGCAGTTCTTC.

The CDR3 sequence: CASSQKGAGELFF. The CDR3 DNA sequence: TGTGCCAGCAGCCAAAAGGGCGCCGGGGAGCTGTTTTTT. The chain links TRBV3-1 to TRBJ2-2, with D unclear. V lost 2 bases and J 6 bases, leaving 7 bases between the germline ends. The CDR3 spans 13 residues. Germline CDR1 and CDR2: LGHDT and YNNKEL (reference sequence).

In DNA form, the CDR3 reads TGTGCCAGCAGAATTGGGACAGGGGGCAAAAACATTCAGTACTTC. Protein: CASRIGTGGKNIQYF. The chain employs TRBV12-3 or TRBV12-4 and TRBJ2-4; TRBD1 aligns across 11 bases. Trimming cost V 6 bases and J 3 bases; bases outside gene matches: 4. The CDR3 spans 15 residues.

This chain connects TRBV9 to TRBJ2-1; 12 bases match TRBD2. The trim removed 3 bases at V and 10 bases at J, leaving 8 bases unmatched. CDR1 and CDR2 (germline): SGDLS, YYNGEE. This CDR3 is 15 amino acids long. CDR3 in DNA: TGTGCCAGCAGCGCCGGACTAGCGGGGTCAGGAGAGCAGTTCTTC. It yields the protein CASSAGLAGSGEQFF.

The chain is built from TRBV6-1 and TRBJ1-4, with 7 bases fitting TRBD1. With 8 bases clipped from V and 10 bases from J, the junction kept 13 bases outside the gene matches. Germline V gene data show CDR1 as MNHNS and CDR2 as SASEGT. The CDR3 runs to 14 residues. The CDR3 is CASEGEGARGKLFF. Written as DNA, the CDR3 is TGTGCCAGCGAAGGGGAGGGGGCGCGTGGAAAACTGTTTTTT.

The chain uses TRBV11-2 and TRBJ1-2; D is perhaps TRBD1 (5 bases). The CDR3 covers 15 residues. V lost 4 bases and J 2 bases, leaving 14 bases between the germline ends. Germline V gives CDR1 SGHAT, CDR2 FQNNGV. CDR3 residues: CASSSPAEGNYGYTF. Here the CDR3 DNA reads TGTGCCAGCAGCTCCCCGGCTGAGGGGAACTATGGCTACACCTTC.

The rearrangement links TRBV5-5 to TRBJ2-1; D gene unclear. V shed 7 bases and J shed 7 bases, with 18 bases lying between them. The CDR3 length is 14 residues. Germline lookup yields CDR1 SGHKS and CDR2 YYEKEE (reference sequence). CDR3 nucleotide sequence: TGTGCCAGCGGGCCCTTTCCCTCGCTGAATGAGCAGTTCTTC. Its translation is CASGPFPSLNEQFF.

The rearrangement links TRBV6-6 to TRBJ1-2, with no clear D. Germline CDR1 MNHNY, CDR2 SVGAGI (reference sequence). This CDR3 region has 13 residues. V shed 6 bases and J shed 4 bases, with 12 bases lying between them. This CDR3 reads CASRTDAGYGYTF. The DNA for the CDR3 is TGTGCCAGCAGGACGGACGCGGGCTATGGCTACACCTTC.

V gene TRBV4-1 combines with J gene TRBJ1-1; D not resolved. Germline assignment: CDR1 MGHRA and CDR2 YSYEKL. Trimming took 1 base from V and 4 from J, leaving 22 bases between them. The CDR3 is 18 amino acids. CDR3 sequence (DNA): TGCGCCAGCAGCCAAGCGGCCAATACCCCAATTCTTACCACTGAAGCTTTCTTT. It specifies CASSQAANTPILTTEAFF.

The rearrangement links TRBV10-3 to TRBJ1-1, with D maybe TRBD1 (6 bases). The length of the CDR3 is 15 residues. Germline V CDR1 and CDR2: ENHRY, SYGVKD. Trimming stripped 0 bases from V and 1 base from J, with 9 bases between. CDR3 DNA sequence: TGTGCCATCAGTGAGTCGACAGGAGGGAACACTGAAGCTTTCTTT. Protein: CAISESTGGNTEAFF.

This clonotype came up many times. V gene TRBV2 combines with J gene TRBJ2-7; tentative D call: TRBD1 (6 bases). The CDR3 spans 12 residues. V dropped 9 bases and J dropped 3 bases, with 12 bases sitting between them. Germline assignment: CDR1 SNHLY and CDR2 FYNNEI. The CDR3, as DNA: TGTGCCAGTTCTATACAGGGCTACGAGCAGTACTTC. It codes for CASSIQGYEQYF.

This clonotype showed up just a few times. The rearrangement links TRBV28 to TRBJ2-5; a possible D gene is TRBD1 (5 bases). The end of the DNA is better explained by TRBJ2-7, so the J call may be wrong. This CDR3 has 14 amino acids. Germline V gene sequence: CDR1 MDHEN, CDR2 SYDVKM. CDR3 sequence: CASSPDQGAYEQYF. The CDR3 DNA reads TGTGCCAGCAGCCCGGACCAAGGGGCCTACGAGCAGTACTTC.

The V and J genes are TRBV6-5 and TRBJ1-2, with D unresolved. V was shortened by 4 bases and J by 6 bases, with 9 bases between the two germline ends. The CDR3 is made up of 12 amino acids. Germline CDR1 MNHEY, CDR2 SVGAGI. The CDR3 reads CASSSSRDGYTF. CDR3 DNA sequence: TGTGCCAGCAGTTCATCAAGGGATGGCTACACCTTC.

This clonotype was picked up a small number of times. V is TRBV7-2 and J is TRBJ2-3; D may be TRBD2 (6 bases). This CDR3 contains 13 residues. From germline, CDR1 is SGHTA and CDR2 FQGNSA. Between the trimmed V and J ends, which lost 7 bases and 6 bases, there was a span of 14 bases. CDR3 sequence (DNA): TGTGCCAGCACCCTCCTCCGGGGGGATACGCAGTATTTT. Encoded protein: CASTLLRGDTQYF.

This clonotype has a handful of counts. V and J are TRBV20-1 and TRBJ2-7, with 9 bases fitting TRBD1. J was trimmed by 2 bases and V by 4 bases; bases with no gene match: 12. The CDR3 is 16 residues long. Germline V gene lookup returns CDR1 DFQATT and CDR2 SNEGSKA (reference sequence). CDR3 residues: CSATALGQGSTYEQYF. The CDR3 region has the DNA TGCAGTGCTACCGCTTTAGGACAGGGGTCTACCTACGAGCAGTACTTC.

This chain uses TRBV20-1 with TRBJ2-7; 8 bases are shared with TRBD2. Trimming took 5 bases from V and 2 from J; bases not matched to a gene: 20. Germline lookup yields CDR1 DFQATT and CDR2 SNEGSKA (reference sequence). The CDR3 length is 18 residues. The CDR3 is CSAPNVRVGGRTAYEQYF. CDR3 DNA sequence: TGCAGTGCTCCGAACGTACGGGTAGGCGGGAGGACAGCCTACGAGCAGTACTTC.

CDR3 coding DNA: TGTGCCAGCTCACCTTGGGGACAGGGGGTTTCTTCACCCCTCCACTTT. It is translated as CASSPWGQGVSSPLHF. The chain carries TRBV18 and TRBJ1-6; TRBD1 matches 11 bases. Germline V gene lookup returns CDR1 KGHSH and CDR2 LQKENI. The junction had 7 bases not matched to a gene; V was cut back by 3 bases and J by 9 bases. The CDR3 covers 16 residues.

The chain joins TRBV9 to TRBJ2-1; D possibly uses TRBD1 or TRBD2 (5 bases each). Germline V gene data show CDR1 as SGDLS and CDR2 as YYNGEE. The CDR3 spans 15 residues. V shed 4 bases and J shed 13 bases, with 24 bases lying between them. CDR3 sequence: CASSRGHPNQETQFF. The DNA for the CDR3 is TGTGCCAGCAGCCGGGGCCATCCAAACCAAGAGACCCAGTTCTTC.

The chain recombines TRBV29-1 with TRBJ1-4; TRBD1 might be the D (5 bases). Trimming removed 7 bases at V and 4 bases at J, with 13 bases between. The CDR3 runs 13 residues. Germline V lookup: CDR1 SQVTM, CDR2 ANQGSEA. The CDR3 DNA follows: TGCAGCGCGGCCCGGGGCAATAATGAAAAACTGTTTTTT. This translates into CSAARGNNEKLFF.

The V and J genes are TRBV14 and TRBJ2-3, with 7 bases lining up with TRBD2. Germline CDR1 reads SGHDN; CDR2 reads FVKESK. The CDR3 contains 17 residues. V dropped 4 bases and J dropped 5; count of bases not matched to a gene: 15. CDR3 residues: CASSLRDYLRPRDTQYF. CDR3 coding DNA: TGTGCCAGCAGCCTCAGGGACTACCTCCGTCCGAGAGATACGCAGTATTTT.